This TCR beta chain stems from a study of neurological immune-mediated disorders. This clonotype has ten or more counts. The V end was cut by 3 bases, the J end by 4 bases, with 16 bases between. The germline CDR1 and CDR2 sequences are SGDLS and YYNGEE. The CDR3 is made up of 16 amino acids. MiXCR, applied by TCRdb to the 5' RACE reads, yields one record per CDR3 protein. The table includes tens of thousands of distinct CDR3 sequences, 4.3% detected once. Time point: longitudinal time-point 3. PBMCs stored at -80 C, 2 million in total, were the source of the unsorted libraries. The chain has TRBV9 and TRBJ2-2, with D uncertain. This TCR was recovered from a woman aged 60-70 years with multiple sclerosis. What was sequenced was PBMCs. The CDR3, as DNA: TGTGCCAGCAGCGGTATACAGACTCAGTTCACCGGGGAGCTGTTTTTT. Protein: CASSGIQTQFTGELFF.